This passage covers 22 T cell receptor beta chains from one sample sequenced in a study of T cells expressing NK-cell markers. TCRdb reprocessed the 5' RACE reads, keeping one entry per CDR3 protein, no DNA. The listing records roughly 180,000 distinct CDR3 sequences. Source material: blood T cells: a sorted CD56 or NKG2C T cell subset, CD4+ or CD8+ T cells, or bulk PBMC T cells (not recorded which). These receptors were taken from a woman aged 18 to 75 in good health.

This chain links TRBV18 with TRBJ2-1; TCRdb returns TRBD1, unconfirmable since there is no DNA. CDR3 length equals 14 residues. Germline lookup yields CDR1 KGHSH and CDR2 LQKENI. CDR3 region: CASSPTGTDNEQFF.

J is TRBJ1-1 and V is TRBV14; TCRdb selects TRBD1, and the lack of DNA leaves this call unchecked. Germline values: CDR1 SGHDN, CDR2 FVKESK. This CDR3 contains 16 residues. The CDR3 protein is CASSQGTGLANTEAFF.

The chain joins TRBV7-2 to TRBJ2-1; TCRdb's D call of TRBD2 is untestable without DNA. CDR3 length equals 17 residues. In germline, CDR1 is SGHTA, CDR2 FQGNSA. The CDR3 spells CASSSIPLAGHYNEQFF.

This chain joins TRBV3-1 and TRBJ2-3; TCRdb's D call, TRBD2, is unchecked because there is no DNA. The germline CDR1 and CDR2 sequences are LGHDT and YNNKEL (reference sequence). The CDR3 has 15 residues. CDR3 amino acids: CASSRGLEEADTQYF.

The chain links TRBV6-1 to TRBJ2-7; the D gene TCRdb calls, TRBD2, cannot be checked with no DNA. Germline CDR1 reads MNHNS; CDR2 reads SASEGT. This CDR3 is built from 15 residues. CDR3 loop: CASSERSGGSYEQYF.

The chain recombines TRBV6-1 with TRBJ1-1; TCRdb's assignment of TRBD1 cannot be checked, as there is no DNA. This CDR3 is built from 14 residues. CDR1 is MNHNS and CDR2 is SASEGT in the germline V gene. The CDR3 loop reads CASSPQGRGTEAFF.

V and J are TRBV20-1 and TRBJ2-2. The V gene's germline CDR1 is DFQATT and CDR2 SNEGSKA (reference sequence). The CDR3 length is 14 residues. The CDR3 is CSAREFRRTGELFF.

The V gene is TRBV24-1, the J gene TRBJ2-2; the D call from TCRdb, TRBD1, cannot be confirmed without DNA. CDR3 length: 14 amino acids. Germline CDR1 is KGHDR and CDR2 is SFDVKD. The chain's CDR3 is CATSETGSTGELFF.

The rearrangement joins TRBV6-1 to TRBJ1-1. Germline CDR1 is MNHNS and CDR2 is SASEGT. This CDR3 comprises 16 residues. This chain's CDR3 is CASSTGRGRGNTEAFF.

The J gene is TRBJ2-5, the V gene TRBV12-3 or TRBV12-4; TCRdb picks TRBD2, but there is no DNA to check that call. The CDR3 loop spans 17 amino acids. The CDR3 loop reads CASSLPGGTSGSETQYF.

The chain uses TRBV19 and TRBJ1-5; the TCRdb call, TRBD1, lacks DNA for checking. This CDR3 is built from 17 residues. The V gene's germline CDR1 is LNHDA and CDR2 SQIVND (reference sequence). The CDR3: CASSISGTDYSNQPQHF.

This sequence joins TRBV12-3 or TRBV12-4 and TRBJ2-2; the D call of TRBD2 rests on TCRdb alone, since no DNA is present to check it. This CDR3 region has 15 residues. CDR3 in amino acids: CASSYGLAGTGELFF.

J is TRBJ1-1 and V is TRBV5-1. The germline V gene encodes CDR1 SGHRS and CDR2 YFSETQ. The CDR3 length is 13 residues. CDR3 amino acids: CASSLTGKDGAFF. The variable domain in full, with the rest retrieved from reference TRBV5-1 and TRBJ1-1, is KAGVTQTPRYLIKTRGQQVTLSCSPISGHRSVSWYQQTPGQGLQFLFEYFSETQRNKGNFPGRFSGRQFSNSRSEMNVSTLELGDSALYLCASSLTGKDGAFFGQGTRLTVV.

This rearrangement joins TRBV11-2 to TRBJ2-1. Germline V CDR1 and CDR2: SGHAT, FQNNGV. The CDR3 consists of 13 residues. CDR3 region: CASTLSFGDEQFF. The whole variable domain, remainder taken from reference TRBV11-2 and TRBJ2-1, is EAGVAQSPRYKIIEKRQSVAFWCNPISGHATLYWYQQILGQGPKLLIQFQNNGVVDDSQLPKDRFSAERLKGVDSTLKIQPAKLEDSAVYLCASTLSFGDEQFFGPGTRLTVL.

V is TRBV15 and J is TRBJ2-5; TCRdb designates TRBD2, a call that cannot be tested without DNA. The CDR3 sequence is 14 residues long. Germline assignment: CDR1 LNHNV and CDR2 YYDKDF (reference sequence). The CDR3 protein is CATSRDRAGKTQYF.

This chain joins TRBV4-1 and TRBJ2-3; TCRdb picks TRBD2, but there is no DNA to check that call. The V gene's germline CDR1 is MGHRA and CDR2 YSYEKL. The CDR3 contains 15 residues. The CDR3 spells CASSQDVGGSDTQYF.

The CDR3 sequence is CASSAGRGKNIQYF. The V and J genes are TRBV5-1 and TRBJ2-4; TCRdb outputs TRBD1, but without DNA this stays unchecked. CDR1 is SGHRS and CDR2 is YFSETQ in the germline V gene. The CDR3 has 14 residues.

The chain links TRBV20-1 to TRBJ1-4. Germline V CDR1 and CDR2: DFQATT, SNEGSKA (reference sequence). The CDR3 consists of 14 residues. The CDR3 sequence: CSARSVATNEKLFF.

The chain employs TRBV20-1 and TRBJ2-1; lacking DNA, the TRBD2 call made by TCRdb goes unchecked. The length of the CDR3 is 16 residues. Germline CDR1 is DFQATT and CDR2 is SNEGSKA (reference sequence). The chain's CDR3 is CSARARTSGRHSEQFF.

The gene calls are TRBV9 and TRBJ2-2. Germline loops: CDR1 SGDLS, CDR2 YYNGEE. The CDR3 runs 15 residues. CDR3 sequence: CASSGDTFVFGELFF.

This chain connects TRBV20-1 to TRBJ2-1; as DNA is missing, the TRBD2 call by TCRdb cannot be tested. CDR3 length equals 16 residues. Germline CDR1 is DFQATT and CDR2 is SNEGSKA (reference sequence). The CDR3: CSASKVEREYGNEQFF.

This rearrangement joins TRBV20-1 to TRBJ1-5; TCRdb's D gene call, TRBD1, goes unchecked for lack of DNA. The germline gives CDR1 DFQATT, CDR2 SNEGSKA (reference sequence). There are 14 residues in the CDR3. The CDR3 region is CSARDDSLYQPQHF.